This TCR beta chain was obtained from a study of T cell repertoires in cytomegalovirus infection. The wider study: CMV infection plus the matching HLA type was flagged by public TCR beta signatures.

Germline lookup yields CDR1 SGHAT and CDR2 FQNNGV. Trimming took off 4 bases at V and 7 bases at J, with 13 bases between the two ends. The CDR3 has 13 residues. MiXCR, run by TCRdb on the reads, gives a single entry per CDR3 protein. The sample comprises just under 550,000 distinct CDR3 sequences, more than 25% of which are singletons, and less than 15% rests with the top ten. This chain connects TRBV11-2 to TRBJ1-1, with D tentatively TRBD1 (6 bases). This receptor was identified in a human donor in good health (CMV status not recorded). Some clones in this sample may be carry-over from other donors' samples. Sequences were obtained from PBMCs. As DNA, the CDR3 is TGTGCCAGCAGCTCGCAGGGGCAGGGTGAAGCTTTCTTT. It specifies CASSSQGQGEAFF.